The 26 T cell receptor beta chains in this list originate from one sample, sequenced in a study of blood T cell repertoires in COVID-19. The assay was immunoSEQ multiplex PCR, and TCRdb's table has in-frame clones only and misses some. The sample has some 62,000 clones; 80% to 90% are singletons. The sequenced material came from PBMCs or T cells enriched from blood (not recorded which). The receptors were gathered from a woman in her thirties or forties with acute COVID-19.

This clone came up a few times. V usage is TRBV5-1 and J usage is TRBJ1-1; the match to TRBD1 covers 9 bases. V dropped 3 bases and J dropped 6; count of bases not matched to a gene: 9. Germline values: CDR1 SGHRS, CDR2 YFSETQ. The CDR3 totals 15 residues. The CDR3 loop is CASSSGQGYSPEAFF. The DNA of the CDR3 is TGCGCCAGCAGCTCAGGACAGGGGTATAGCCCTGAAGCTTTCTTT.

The chain employs TRBV6-4 and TRBJ1-5; D not resolved. There are 14 residues in the CDR3. Trimming stripped 0 bases from V and 7 bases from J, with 10 bases between. Per germline, CDR1 MRHNA and CDR2 SNTAGT. Here the CDR3 DNA reads TGTGCCAGCAGTGACTCTGACGGGGAACAGCCCCAGCATTTT. This gives the protein CASSDSDGEQPQHF.

The chain uses TRBV28 and TRBJ2-1; TRBD2 matches 8 bases. The V and J ends lost 5 bases and 11 bases, in that order; junction bases with no gene match: 11. The germline CDR1 and CDR2 sequences are MDHEN and SYDVKM. This CDR3 has 14 residues. The CDR3 is CASSPRASGPQQFF. The DNA of the CDR3 is TGTGCCAGCAGTCCCCGGGCTAGCGGGCCCCAGCAGTTCTTC.

There are a few counts of this clone. V and J are TRBV7-2 and TRBJ2-1, with 8 bases matching TRBD2. The V gene's germline CDR1 is SGHTA and CDR2 FQGNSA. This CDR3 region has 17 residues. After removal of 4 bases from V and 7 bases from J, the junction contained 15 bases not matched to a gene. This chain's CDR3 is CASSSSWVGRGVNEQFF. The CDR3 DNA reads TGTGCCAGCAGCTCCAGTTGGGTCGGGAGGGGAGTGAATGAGCAGTTCTTC.

This clone was seen only a few times. The genes are TRBV4-2 and TRBJ1-3, with D tentatively TRBD1 (6 bases). The V end lost 1 base, the J end lost 0 bases, and 10 bases lay between the germline ends. Germline CDR1 LGHNA, CDR2 YNFKEQ. There are 16 residues in the CDR3. The CDR3 sequence is CASSQGTAASGNTIYF. CDR3 bases: TGTGCCAGCAGCCAAGGGACAGCCGCCTCTGGAAACACCATATATTTT.

This clone was detected a few times. The chain recombines TRBV12-5 with TRBJ1-2; D not certain. V was cut by 8 bases and J by 0 bases, with 10 bases left in between. In germline, CDR1 is LGHNT, CDR2 FRNRAP. The CDR3 spans 13 residues. The CDR3 nucleotides are TGTGCTAGTTCAAGCGAAGCTAACTATGGCTACACCTTC. The encoded protein is CASSSEANYGYTF.

V usage is TRBV28 and J usage is TRBJ2-7, with D maybe TRBD2 (5 bases). Trimming removed 5 bases at V and 5 bases at J, with 22 bases between. The CDR3 runs to 16 residues. The V gene's germline CDR1 is MDHEN and CDR2 SYDVKM. This CDR3 reads CASSPFGLEVPHEQYF. CDR3 coding DNA: TGTGCCAGCAGTCCGTTCGGACTCGAAGTCCCCCACGAGCAGTACTTC.

This sequence joins TRBV28 and TRBJ1-1; maybe TRBD1 (6 bases). The CDR3 has 15 residues. Germline CDR1 reads MDHEN; CDR2 reads SYDVKM. V was pared by 6 bases and J by 1 base, with 15 bases between. The chain's CDR3 is CASRDSAGENTEAFF. Written as DNA, the CDR3 is TGTGCCAGCAGGGATTCGGCAGGGGAGAACACTGAAGCTTTCTTT.

The genes are TRBV28 and TRBJ1-1; the D is unclear. Germline assignment: CDR1 MDHEN and CDR2 SYDVKM. There are 12 residues in the CDR3. Between the trimmed V and J ends, which lost 7 bases and 6 bases, there was a span of 12 bases. CDR3 amino acids: CASMEGRPEAFF. In DNA form, the CDR3 reads TGTGCCAGCATGGAGGGAAGGCCTGAAGCTTTCTTT.

In DNA form, the CDR3 reads TGTGCCAGCAGGGGACTAGTTTCCGGGGAGCTGTTTTTT. The encoded protein is CASRGLVSGELFF. The chain couples TRBV9 to TRBJ2-2, with TRBD2 matching over 8 bases. The CDR3 runs to 13 residues. J gave up 6 bases and V 5 bases, and 3 bases lay outside the gene matches. The germline V gene encodes CDR1 SGDLS and CDR2 YYNGEE.

The CDR3 spells CASSLYSRGFSGELFF. Here the CDR3 DNA reads TGTGCCAGCAGTTTGTATAGCCGTGGCTTCTCCGGGGAGCTGTTTTTT. The J gene is TRBJ2-2, the V gene TRBV28; the D is unclear. Trimming removed 3 bases at V and 6 bases at J, with 17 bases between. Germline CDR1 reads MDHEN; CDR2 reads SYDVKM. The CDR3 length is 16 residues.

This clone was observed a few times. The chain carries TRBV24-1 and TRBJ2-5; 10 bases agree with TRBD2. The germline V gene has CDR1 KGHDR and CDR2 SFDVKD. This CDR3 has 16 amino acids. V trimming: 5 bases; J trimming: 4 bases; junction bases outside the gene matches: 9. In nucleotides, the CDR3 is TGTGCCACCAGTGGGGCTAGCGGGGGTCCAGGAGAGACCCAGTACTTC. Amino acids: CATSGASGGPGETQYF.

This clone was seen a single time. The V gene is TRBV6-6, the J gene TRBJ2-3; 9 positions agree with TRBD1. Per germline, CDR1 MNHNY and CDR2 SVGAGI (reference sequence). V trimming: 7 bases; J trimming: 3 bases; junction bases outside the gene matches: 5. The CDR3 contains 14 residues. CDR3 in amino acids: CASTGQGTTDTQYF. The CDR3 region has the DNA TGTGCCAGCACGGGACAGGGAACAACAGATACGCAGTATTTT.

This clone was seen a handful of times. The chain uses TRBV13 and TRBJ2-1; possible D gene TRBD1, 5 bases. CDR3 length equals 15 residues. Germline loops: CDR1 PRHDT, CDR2 FYEKMQ (reference sequence). The ends were cut back, 1 base at V and 8 bases at J, with 15 bases in the middle. CDR3 region: CASSLVGHTHDEQFF. The CDR3 DNA reads TGTGCCAGCAGCTTAGTCGGACATACACACGATGAGCAGTTCTTC.

The chain links TRBV19 to TRBJ1-5; D is ambiguous. With 6 bases removed from V and 3 bases from J, the gap between germline ends came to 9 bases. The CDR3 length is 13 residues. The germline V gene encodes CDR1 LNHDA and CDR2 SQIVND (reference sequence). CDR3 region: CASSGRDNQPQHF. The CDR3 region has the DNA TGTGCCAGTAGCGGACGGGACAATCAGCCCCAGCATTTT. Combining the CDR3 with reference TRBV19 and TRBJ1-5 gives the whole variable domain DGGITQSPKYLFRKEGQNVTLSCEQNLNHDAMYWYRQDPGQGLRLIYYSQIVNDFQKGDIAEGYSVSREKKESFPLTVTSAQKNPTAFYLCASSGRDNQPQHFGDGTRLSIL.

This chain uses TRBV28 with TRBJ2-7; perhaps TRBD1 as D (5 bases). Trimming stripped 2 bases from V and 4 bases from J, with 12 bases between. This CDR3 contains 14 residues. Germline CDR1 and CDR2: MDHEN and SYDVKM. The CDR3 sequence: CASSLNRMIYEQYV. The DNA for the CDR3 is TGTGCCAGCAGTTTAAACAGGATGATATACGAGCAGTACGTC.

As concerns this clone: In the same sample, other DNA sequences code for this CDR3. The rearrangement links TRBV19 to TRBJ2-1; perhaps TRBD1 as D (6 bases). The germline gives CDR1 LNHDA, CDR2 SQIVND (reference sequence). The CDR3 contains 15 residues. V lost 6 bases and J lost 0, with 12 bases in between. The DNA of the CDR3 is TGTGCCAGTAGGGTGGACAGAAGCTCCTACAATGAGCAGTTCTTC. Its translation is CASRVDRSSYNEQFF.

This clone came up a few times. The chain's CDR3 is CASSPTKRRRGNTGELFF. The DNA of the CDR3 is TGTGCCAGCAGCCCAACTAAACGTCGTCGCGGCAACACCGGGGAGCTGTTTTTT. The gene calls are TRBV5-6 and TRBJ2-2; D is undetermined. There are 18 residues in the CDR3. Trimming left V 4 bases short and J 2 bases short, with 21 bases between. Germline V gives CDR1 SGHDT, CDR2 YYEEEE. Variable domain in full (rest from reference TRBV5-6 and TRBJ2-2): DAGVTQSPTHLIKTRGQQVTLRCSPKSGHDTVSWYQQALGQGPQFIFQYYEEEERQRGNFPDRFSGHQFPNYSSELNVNALLLGDSALYLCASSPTKRRRGNTGELFFGEGSRLTVL.

This clone was seen just once. The J gene is TRBJ2-7, the V gene TRBV28, with a weak D call TRBD1 (5 bases). This CDR3 spans 12 amino acids. The V end lost 6 bases, the J end lost 1 base, and 7 bases lay between the germline ends. CDR1 MDHEN and CDR2 SYDVKM come from the germline V gene. The CDR3 DNA sequence: TGTGCCAGCAGGACAGCTTCCTACGAGCAGTACTTC. Translating gives CASRTASYEQYF.

The chain combines TRBV4-1 with TRBJ1-2, with TRBD1 matching over 10 bases. V shed 5 bases and J 5 bases; nucleotides not matched to a gene: 14. CDR1 is MGHRA and CDR2 is YSYEKL in the germline V gene. This CDR3 is built from 17 residues. The chain's CDR3 is CASSFQRAGQGDYGYTF. CDR3 bases: TGCGCCAGCAGCTTCCAGAGAGCCGGACAGGGGGATTATGGCTACACCTTC.

CDR3 residues: CASSQDLADRVTETQYF. CDR3 coding DNA: TGTGCCAGCAGCCAAGATCTTGCCGACAGGGTCACGGAGACCCAGTACTTC. The chain joins TRBV3-1 (or the pseudogene TRBV3-2) to TRBJ2-5; TRBD1 agrees at 7 bases. The CDR3 covers 17 residues. V trimming: 0 bases; J trimming: 5 bases; junction bases outside the gene matches: 12. The germline V gene encodes CDR1 LGHDT and CDR2 YNNKEL (reference sequence).

This clone was counted only a few times. The V gene is TRBV27, the J gene TRBJ1-4; D might be TRBD1 (5 bases). The ends were cut back, 6 bases at V and 4 bases at J, with 12 bases in the middle. The CDR3 consists of 14 residues. Germline-derived CDR1 and CDR2 are MNHEY and SMNVEV (reference sequence). The CDR3 spells CASSRGHLNEKLFF. DNA of the CDR3: TGTGCCAGCAGCAGAGGACACCTTAATGAAAAACTGTTTTTT. Drawing the rest from reference TRBV27 and TRBJ1-4, the complete variable domain is EAQVTQNPRYLITVTGKKLTVTCSQNMNHEYMSWYRQDPGLGLRQIYYSMNVEVTDKGDVPEGYKVSRKEKRNFPLILESPSPNQTSLYFCASSRGHLNEKLFFGSGTQLSVL.

This rearrangement joins TRBV9 to TRBJ2-5, with no clear D. In germline, CDR1 is SGDLS, CDR2 YYNGEE. The CDR3 has 12 residues. The V end was cut by 0 bases, the J end by 7 bases, with 7 bases between. The CDR3 loop reads CASSVDRGTQYF. The CDR3 DNA reads as TGTGCCAGCAGCGTAGATAGAGGGACCCAGTACTTC.

The chain combines TRBV6-1 with TRBJ1-4, with D unresolved. The ends were cut back, 1 base at V and 7 bases at J, with 19 bases in the middle. CDR1 and CDR2 from the germline V gene are MNHNS and SASEGT. The CDR3 loop spans 17 amino acids. CDR3 loop: CASSEERGRDLIEKLFF. In nucleotides, the CDR3 is TGTGCCAGCAGTGAAGAGAGAGGGCGCGATTTGATTGAAAAACTGTTTTTT.

The chain carries TRBV2 and TRBJ2-1; TRBD1 matches at 8 bases. The germline V gene has CDR1 SNHLY and CDR2 FYNNEI. V lost 6 bases and J lost 6; bases outside the gene matches: 10. The CDR3 contains 15 residues. CDR3 loop: CASRVDRVGGNEQFF. In DNA, the CDR3 is TGTGCCAGCAGAGTGGACAGGGTCGGGGGCAATGAGCAGTTCTTC.

V is TRBV7-3 and J is TRBJ1-1, with TRBD1 matching 9 bases. Germline V lookup: CDR1 SGHTA, CDR2 FQGTGA. This CDR3 comprises 17 residues. Losses at the gene ends were 2 bases for V and 4 bases for J; bases not matched to a gene: 11. The CDR3 DNA is TGTGCCAGCAGCTTACGTCCAGGGGACAGGGCTAGCACTGAAGCTTTCTTT. This gives the protein CASSLRPGDRASTEAFF.